The source of this T cell receptor beta chain is a study of resident and recirculating memory T cells in vitiligo. Whole-study context: Whole samples, not sorted cells, were homogenized and used for genomic DNA extraction.

Method: immunoSEQ multiplex PCR; TCRdb's copy keeps in-frame clones and lacks some. The sample lists about 42,000 clones; nearly 95% were seen once. Patients had to be free of confetti depigmentation, indicating active vitiligo. Study-wide points: Different lesions suggested infiltration by different T cell clones.

This clone was detected only a few times. The antigen is not known. Compared with germline, one end of the junction differs, possibly owing to a read error. The CDR3 contains 16 residues. Germline V gene sequence: CDR1 KGHSH, CDR2 LQKENI. Sample: blood. The TCR originated in a male donor with vitiligo. The chain has TRBV18 and TRBJ2-2; unclear D gene. CDR3 protein: CASSPLANRVTGELFF. The CDR3 DNA follows: TGTGCCAGCTCCCCACTCGCCAACCGGGTTACCGGGGAGCTGTTTTTT.